This T cell receptor (beta chain) was sequenced in a study of T cell responses to AZD1222 COVID-19 vaccine. CDR1 is SGHRS, CDR2 YFSETQ, per germline. Trimming shortened V by 5 bases and J by 5 bases, and 13 bases separated the two germline ends. The CDR3 consists of 13 residues. Study findings and constraints: Clonal diversity may have been underestimated in mostly white British donors.

A word on this clone: Its antigen is currently unknown.

Using immunoSEQ multiplex PCR, the repertoire was profiled, and TCRdb retains in-frame clones only, with some absent. The sample has about 150,000 clones, about 89% seen once. The TCR originated in an adult who received the AZD1222 COVID-19 vaccine. V and J are TRBV5-1 and TRBJ2-5; tentative D call: TRBD1 (5 bases). Material: peripheral blood, obtained 28 days after the second AZD1222 dose. DNA of the CDR3: TGCGCCAGCAGGGCAGGGAATCTGGAGACCCAGTACTTC. Protein sequence: CASRAGNLETQYF.